This T cell receptor beta chain emerged from a study of cytomegalovirus exposure and HLA in healthy donors. Notes on the study in general: It was taken for granted in presence/absence analyses that sequencing depth across donors was roughly uniform. For most subjects, TCR beta sequences were reported to predict HLA-A and HLA-B alleles with accuracy.

Primers for the PCR totalled 60 Vbeta and 13 Jbeta. Method: immunoSEQ multiplex PCR; TCRdb's copy keeps in-frame clones and lacks some. The sample contains around 90,000 clones, more than 55% of which appear only once. A word on this clone: Its antigen remains unidentified.

Each of the donors was a healthy bone marrow donor. This CDR3 has 13 residues. Per germline, CDR1 SEHNR and CDR2 FQNEAQ (reference sequence). Trimming shortened V by 2 bases and J by 7 bases, and 11 bases separated the two germline ends. This clonotype originated in a human donor in good health. The source material was PBMCs. This sequence joins TRBV7-9 and TRBJ1-1; D remains unclear. The CDR3: CASSLNRRGEAFF. The CDR3 DNA is TGTGCCAGCAGCTTAAATCGGAGAGGTGAAGCTTTCTTT.